The T cell receptor (beta chain) described here comes from a study of T cell responses to AZD1222 COVID-19 vaccine listed by TCRdb under 2021. Regarding the research as a whole: Because spike-specific TCR depth and breadth did not differ between the two schedules, AZD1222 recipients who got a second dose at roughly 4 weeks were pooled with those who got a second dose at roughly 12 weeks. TCR sequencing covered approximately 230 trial participants: 200 to 220 given two doses of AZD1222 and about 26 given two doses of MenACWY control vaccine. Trial participants were enrolled by age into 18-55, 56-69 and 70-plus year subgroups, with roughly 150, 30 and 60 TCR-sequenced participants respectively.

The CDR3 regions of human TCRbeta chains were analyzed by immunosequencing. The source study handled its data this way. Repertoire TCRs were matched against a reference library of SARS-CoV-2-specific TCRs generated with the MIRA antigen-specificity platform. Breadth meant the fraction of unique TCRs that were SARS-CoV-2-associated, whereas depth meant the fraction of total T cells that were SARS-CoV-2-associated. Using the MIRA data, each spike-specific TCR was assigned both to the spike region to which the TCR was reactive and to a CD4 or CD8 class. Log10-transformed breadth and depth values were compared by one-way ANOVA with Sidak's multiple comparisons tests. TCRdb mirrors the immuneACCESS table, restricted to in-frame sequences. Some clones are absent from its copies; in checked studies, under half trace to an unresolved V gene, and the reason for the others is unknown. For V, J and clone size, that table is used; D and trimming come from the DNA. This sample holds approximately 90,000 clones; approximately 86% were observed only once. Approximately 7.9% of the sample is in the top ten clones.

Note on this clone: Its antigen is unknown. No base quality information exists; no much larger clone differs at one position.

Broad study findings and their caveats: In the small 56-69-year group, the increase in depth fell short of significance, most likely because of low power. Reportedly, almost half of the unique spike-specific TCRs recognized epitopes lying outside the regions that are mutated in the B.1.351 and B.1.1.7 variants. Conclusions about previously exposed vaccinees were limited because only six or seven AZD1222 recipients were SARS-CoV-2 seropositive at baseline. Because no samples from the day 14 peak response were available, repertoires could be characterized only after the peak T cell response. Most participants were white British and females outnumbered males, and the authors suggested that clonal diversity may have been underestimated. The vaccine-associated CD4 TCRs covered the entire spike protein, and the dominant responses fell in regions 160-218 and 743-854. Spike-specific TCR breadth and depth rose significantly after two AZD1222 doses compared with day 0 and with MenACWY recipients.

At the junction V is shortened by 6 bases and J by 4 bases, with 13 bases in between. The CDR3 goes from the cysteine to the phenylalanine over 13 residues. This entry keeps only the CDR3 DNA: 39 bases, framed from base 1. Looking up the germline V gene yields CDR1 SGHDT and CDR2 YYEEEE. The sample's time point label, in plain terms: baseline before first vaccination. Vaccinee samples came from UK trials COV001 and COV002, including a single-blind randomized controlled phase 2/3 trial of AZD1222 (ChAdOx1 nCoV-19) in healthy adults. For TCRbeta chain sequencing, PBMC samples from trial participants were taken at day 0 and at day 28 after the second dose.

The sample was peripheral blood, taken on day 0 of AZD1222 vaccination. Recombination joined TRBV5-6 with TRBJ1-1, with the D gene uncertain. The sequence was collected from an adult in good health. The CDR3: CASIDGPSTEAFF. The sequenced DNA is TGTGCCAGCATCGACGGCCCCAGCACTGAAGCTTTCTTT. Here the CDR3 is joined to the reference TRBV5-6 and TRBJ1-1 genes, and the full variable domain is: DAGVTQSPTHLIKTRGQQVTLRCSPKSGHDTVSWYQQALGQGPQFIFQYYEEEERQRGNFPDRFSGHQFPNYSSELNVNALLLGDSALYLCASIDGPSTEAFFGQGTRLTVV.